The 9 T cell receptor beta chains reported below all come from one sample, sequenced in a study of cytomegalovirus exposure and HLA in healthy donors. Use of 60 Vbeta and 13 Jbeta primers characterized the PCR. Sequencing was performed with immunoSEQ multiplex PCR; in TCRdb, only in-frame clones are kept and a portion is missing. The data show approximately 160,000 clones, around 80% seen once. Material: PBMCs. These receptors were taken from a male donor in good health and CMV-seronegative.

This clone has a handful of counts. The rearrangement links TRBV4-2 to TRBJ1-4; D unclear. CDR1 is LGHNA, CDR2 YNFKEQ, per germline. V lost 1 base to trimming and J lost 7 bases, with 10 bases between them. The CDR3 contains 14 residues. This CDR3 reads CASSQANYGEKLFF. The CDR3 coding sequence is TGTGCCAGCAGCCAAGCAAATTACGGTGAAAAACTGTTTTTT.

This clone was seen a single time. The genes are TRBV4-1 and TRBJ1-5; D unresolved. V was clipped by 1 base and J by 5 bases, with 12 bases between them. The CDR3 is 15 residues long. The germline gives CDR1 MGHRA, CDR2 YSYEKL. This CDR3 reads CASSQGERQDQPQHF. CDR3 nucleotide sequence: TGCGCCAGCAGCCAAGGGGAGAGGCAGGATCAGCCCCAGCATTTT.

V is TRBV7-2 and J is TRBJ2-2; 7 bases map to TRBD1. The ends lost 3 bases at V and 7 bases at J; junction bases unmatched: 8. The germline CDR1 and CDR2 sequences are SGHTA and FQGNSA. The CDR3 loop spans 15 amino acids. This CDR3 reads CASSLGTVAIGELFF. CDR3 coding DNA: TGTGCCAGCAGCTTGGGGACAGTCGCCATCGGGGAGCTGTTTTTT.

V is TRBV5-1 and J is TRBJ2-2, with D possibly TRBD1 on 5 matching bases. Germline CDR1 and CDR2: SGHRS and YFSETQ. CDR3 length equals 17 residues. The V end was cut by 2 bases, the J end by 4 bases, with 18 bases between. The CDR3 spells CASSLRQQGQGTGELFF. In nucleotides, the CDR3 is TGCGCCAGCAGCTTAAGGCAGCAGGGCCAGGGCACCGGGGAGCTGTTTTTT.

The genes are TRBV6-4 and TRBJ2-2; 8 bases line up with TRBD1. Germline V gene data show CDR1 as MRHNA and CDR2 as SNTAGT. The CDR3 length is 15 residues. Trimming took 3 bases from V and 3 from J; bases not matched to a gene: 3. CDR3 in amino acids: CASSDGQGHTGELFF. CDR3 nucleotides: TGTGCCAGCAGTGATGGACAGGGTCACACCGGGGAGCTGTTTTTT.

This sequence joins TRBV19 and TRBJ2-7; TRBD1 aligns across 7 bases. Germline V gene data show CDR1 as LNHDA and CDR2 as SQIVND (reference sequence). The V segment lost 3 bases and the J segment 1 base; nucleotides outside the gene matches: 0. The CDR3 contains 13 residues. In nucleotides, the CDR3 is TGTGCCAGTAGTATGGGACAGTCCTACGAGCAGTACTTC. This codes for CASSMGQSYEQYF. Filled out from reference TRBV19 and TRBJ2-7, the complete variable domain reads DGGITQSPKYLFRKEGQNVTLSCEQNLNHDAMYWYRQDPGQGLRLIYYSQIVNDFQKGDIAEGYSVSREKKESFPLTVTSAQKNPTAFYLCASSMGQSYEQYFGPGTRLTVT.

Only one count was recorded for this clone. The V gene is TRBV29-1, the J gene TRBJ1-2; 8 bases align to TRBD1. V shed 7 bases, J shed 8 bases, and the junction held 15 bases outside the gene matches. The germline V gene encodes CDR1 SQVTM and CDR2 ANQGSEA. The CDR3 runs to 14 residues. Here the CDR3 reads CSGRVTGGVWGYTF. Here the CDR3 DNA reads TGCAGCGGCCGAGTTACAGGGGGTGTTTGGGGCTACACCTTC.

The V and J genes are TRBV6-6 and TRBJ1-5, with D unclear. CDR1 is MNHNY and CDR2 is SVGAGI in the germline V gene (reference sequence). This CDR3 contains 12 residues. The ends were cut back, 5 bases at V and 2 bases at J, with 4 bases in the middle. For the CDR3, the DNA is TGTGCCAGCAGTGAGGGCAATCAGCCCCAGCATTTT. Protein sequence: CASSEGNQPQHF.

This clone was picked up a small number of times. The chain carries TRBV9 and TRBJ2-1; 9 bases are shared with TRBD2. CDR3 length: 16 amino acids. CDR1 and CDR2 (germline): SGDLS, YYNGEE. V lost 5 bases and J lost 6; bases outside the gene matches: 12. The CDR3 loop reads CASRGSGGGGLNEQFF. CDR3 nucleotide sequence: TGTGCCAGCAGAGGGAGTGGCGGGGGGGGTCTCAATGAGCAGTTCTTC.